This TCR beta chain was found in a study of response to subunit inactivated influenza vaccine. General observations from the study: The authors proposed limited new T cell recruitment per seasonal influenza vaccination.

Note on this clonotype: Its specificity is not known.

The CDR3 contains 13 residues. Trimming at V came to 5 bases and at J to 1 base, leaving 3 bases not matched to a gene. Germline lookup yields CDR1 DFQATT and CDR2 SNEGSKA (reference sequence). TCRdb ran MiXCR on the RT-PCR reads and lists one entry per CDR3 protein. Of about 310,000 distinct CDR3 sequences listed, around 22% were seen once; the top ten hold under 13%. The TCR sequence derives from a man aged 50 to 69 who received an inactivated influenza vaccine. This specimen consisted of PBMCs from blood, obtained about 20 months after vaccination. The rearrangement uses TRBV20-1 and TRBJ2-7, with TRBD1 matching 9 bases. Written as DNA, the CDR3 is TGCAGTGCTTGGACAGGGGTGTCCTACGAGCAGTACTTC. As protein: CSAWTGVSYEQYF.